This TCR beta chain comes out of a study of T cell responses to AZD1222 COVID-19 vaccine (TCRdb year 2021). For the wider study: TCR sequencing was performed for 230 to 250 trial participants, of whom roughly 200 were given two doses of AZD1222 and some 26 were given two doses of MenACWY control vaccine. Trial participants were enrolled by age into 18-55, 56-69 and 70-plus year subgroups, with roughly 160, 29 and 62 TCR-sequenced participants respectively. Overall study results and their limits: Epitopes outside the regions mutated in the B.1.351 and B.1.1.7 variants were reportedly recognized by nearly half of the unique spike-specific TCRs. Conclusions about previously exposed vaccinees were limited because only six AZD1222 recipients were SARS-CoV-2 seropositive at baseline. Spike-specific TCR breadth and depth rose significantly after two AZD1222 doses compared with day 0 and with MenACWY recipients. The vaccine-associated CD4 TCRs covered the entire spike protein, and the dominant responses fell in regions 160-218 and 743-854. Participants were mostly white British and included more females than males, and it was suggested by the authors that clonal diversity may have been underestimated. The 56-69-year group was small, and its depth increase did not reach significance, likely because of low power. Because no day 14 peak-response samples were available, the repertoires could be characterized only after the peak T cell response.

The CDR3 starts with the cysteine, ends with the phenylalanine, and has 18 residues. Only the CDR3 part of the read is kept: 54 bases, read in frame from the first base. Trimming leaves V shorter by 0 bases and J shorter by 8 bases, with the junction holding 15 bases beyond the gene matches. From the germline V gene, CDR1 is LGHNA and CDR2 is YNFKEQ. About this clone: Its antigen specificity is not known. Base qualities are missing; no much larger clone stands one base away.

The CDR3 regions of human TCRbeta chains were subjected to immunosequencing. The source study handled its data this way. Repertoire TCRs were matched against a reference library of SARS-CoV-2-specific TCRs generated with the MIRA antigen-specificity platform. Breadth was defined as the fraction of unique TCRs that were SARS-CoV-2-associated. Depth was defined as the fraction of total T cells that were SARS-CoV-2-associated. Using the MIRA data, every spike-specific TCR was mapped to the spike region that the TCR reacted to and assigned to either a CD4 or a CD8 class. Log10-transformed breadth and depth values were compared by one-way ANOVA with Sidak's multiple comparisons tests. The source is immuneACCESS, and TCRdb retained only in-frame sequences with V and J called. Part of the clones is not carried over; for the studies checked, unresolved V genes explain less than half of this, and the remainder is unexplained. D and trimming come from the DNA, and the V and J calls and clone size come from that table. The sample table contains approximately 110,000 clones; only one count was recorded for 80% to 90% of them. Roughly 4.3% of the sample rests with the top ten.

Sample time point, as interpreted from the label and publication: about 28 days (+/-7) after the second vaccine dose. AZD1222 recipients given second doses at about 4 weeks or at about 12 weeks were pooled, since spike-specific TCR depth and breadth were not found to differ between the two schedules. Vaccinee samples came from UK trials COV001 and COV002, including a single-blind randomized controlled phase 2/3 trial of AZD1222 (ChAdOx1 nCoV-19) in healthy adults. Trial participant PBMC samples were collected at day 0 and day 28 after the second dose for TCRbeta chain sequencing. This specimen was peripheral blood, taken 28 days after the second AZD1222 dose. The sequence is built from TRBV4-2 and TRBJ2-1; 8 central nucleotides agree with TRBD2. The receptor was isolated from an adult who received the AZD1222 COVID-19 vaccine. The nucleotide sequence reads TGTGCCAGCAGCCAAGAGAGGGAGACGGGAGGGCCGGGGGATGAGCAGTTCTTC. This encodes CASSQERETGGPGDEQFF.